What follows are 3 T cell receptor beta chains derived from one specimen sequenced in a study of Ad26.COV2.S vaccination and SARS-CoV-2 variants. Assay: immunoSEQ multiplex PCR; the TCRdb copy retains only in-frame clones and omits some. Of 360,000 or so clones in the sample, about 91% are singletons; the top ten hold about 1.9%. Sample treatment: some 20 received Ad26.COV2.S at low or high dose, single or two shots; roughly five received placebo; per-sample allocation not given. Sampling happened 63 days after the first vaccine or placebo injection. The material sequenced was peripheral blood, taken in a trial of Ad26.COV2.S vaccine versus placebo. These receptors all stem from a person between 18 and 65 years old who received the Ad26.COV2.S COVID-19 vaccine or a placebo.

This clone was observed a single time. The chain recombines TRBV5-6 with TRBJ1-1; 8 bases match TRBD1. Germline CDR1 and CDR2: SGHDT and YYEEEE. The CDR3 loop spans 15 amino acids. J gave up 3 bases and V 0 bases, and 4 bases lay outside the gene matches. The CDR3 DNA sequence: TGTGCCAGCAGCTTGGGTGACAGGGGCCACACTGAAGCTTTCTTT. Amino acid sequence: CASSLGDRGHTEAFF.

This chain connects TRBV5-4 to TRBJ2-1; 9 bases match TRBD2. The CDR3 has 16 residues. V gave up 3 bases and J gave up 3 bases; unmatched junction bases: 7. The V gene's germline CDR1 is SGHNT and CDR2 YYREEE (reference sequence). The CDR3, as DNA: TGTGCCAGCAGCTCCGTAACGACTAGCGGCTACAATGAGCAGTTCTTC. Its protein is CASSSVTTSGYNEQFF.

The genes are TRBV18 and TRBJ1-1; tentative D call: TRBD1 (5 bases). CDR1 and CDR2 from the germline V gene are KGHSH and LQKENI. The CDR3 is 14 residues long. Trimming left V 3 bases short and J 7 bases short, with 15 bases between. This CDR3 is CASSPSGALSEAFF. DNA for the CDR3: TGTGCCAGCTCACCTAGTGGGGCCCTCAGTGAAGCTTTCTTT.